The present entry profiles one T cell receptor (beta chain) with its context. Antigen unknown. TCRalpha along with TCRbeta cDNA was subjected to two nested PCRs lasting 16 and 9 cycles. Following a re-call of the 5' RACE reads, TCRdb has one entry per CDR3 protein and lacks DNA. The listing records around 40,000 distinct CDR3 sequences. Germline V gives CDR1 SGHRS, CDR2 YFSETQ. This CDR3 is built from 15 residues. This sample was taken from a study of monozygotic twins with inflammatory bowel disease. Study findings and constraints: TCRbeta diversity (inverse Simpson) was lower in IBD patients than in healthy co-twins. Researchers were unable to tell different T cell subtypes apart.

The sample was blood. The rearrangement joins TRBV5-1 to TRBJ2-7; the D gene TCRdb calls, TRBD1, cannot be checked with no DNA. The origin of this receptor is a human donor with ulcerative colitis or Crohn's disease, or a healthy co-twin of an affected twin (not recorded which). CDR3 sequence: CASSRSGTGEAEQYF.